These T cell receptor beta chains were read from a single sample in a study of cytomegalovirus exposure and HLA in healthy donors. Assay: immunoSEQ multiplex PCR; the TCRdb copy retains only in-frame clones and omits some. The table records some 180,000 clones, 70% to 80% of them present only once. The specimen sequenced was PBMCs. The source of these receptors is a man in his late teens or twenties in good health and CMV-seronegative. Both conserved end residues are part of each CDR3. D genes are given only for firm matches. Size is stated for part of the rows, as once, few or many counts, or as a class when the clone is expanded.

cdr3_nt: TGTGCCAGCAGTGGGGACAGGGAAAGGGCCTTATCCTATAATTCACCCCTCCACTTT
cdr3_aa: CASSGDRERALSYNSPLHF
clone_size: NA
d_call: TRBD1
j_call: TRBJ1-6
v_call: TRBV6-1

cdr3_nt: TGTGCCAGCAGCCTTACTAAGACCTACGAGCAGTACTTC
cdr3_aa: CASSLTKTYEQYF
clone_size: few
d_call: NA
j_call: TRBJ2-7
v_call: TRBV6-5

cdr3_nt: TGTGCCACCAGCAGAGATAGAGGGAGGGAGCAGTACTTC
cdr3_aa: CATSRDRGREQYF
clone_size: NA
d_call: NA
j_call: TRBJ2-7
v_call: TRBV15

cdr3_nt: TGTGCCAGCAGCTCCGGACAGGGAGAGACCCAGTACTTC
cdr3_aa: CASSSGQGETQYF
clone_size: NA
d_call: TRBD1
j_call: TRBJ2-5
v_call: TRBV28

cdr3_nt: TGTGCCAGTAGTATGCTTGGGGGGGACAATCAGCCCCAGCATTTT
cdr3_aa: CASSMLGGDNQPQHF
clone_size: NA
d_call: NA
j_call: TRBJ1-5
v_call: TRBV19

cdr3_nt: TGTGCCAGTAGTTTTAGCGGTTCAGTGAACACTGAAGCTTTCTTT
cdr3_aa: CASSFSGSVNTEAFF
clone_size: NA
d_call: NA
j_call: TRBJ1-1
v_call: TRBV19

cdr3_nt: TGTGCCAGCACCACCATGGGGAGATACACCTTC
cdr3_aa: CASTTMGRYTF
clone_size: NA
d_call: NA
j_call: TRBJ1-2
v_call: TRBV7-9

cdr3_nt: TGCGCCAGCAGCCAAGAGACAGGGCTCAATCAGCCCCAGCATTTT
cdr3_aa: CASSQETGLNQPQHF
clone_size: NA
d_call: TRBD1
j_call: TRBJ1-5
v_call: TRBV4-1

cdr3_nt: TGTGCCAGCAGTTTCAGGTCAGGGACCTACAATGAGCAGTTCTTC
cdr3_aa: CASSFRSGTYNEQFF
clone_size: NA
d_call: NA
j_call: TRBJ2-1
v_call: TRBV27

cdr3_nt: TGCAGCGTTGAAGAAAACAGGGGAGCCGAGCAGTACTTC
cdr3_aa: CSVEENRGAEQYF
clone_size: NA
d_call: TRBD1
j_call: TRBJ2-7
v_call: TRBV29-1

cdr3_nt: TGTGCCAGCAGCCAAGACAGGGGAAACACTGAAGCTTTCTTT
cdr3_aa: CASSQDRGNTEAFF
clone_size: once
d_call: NA
j_call: TRBJ1-1
v_call: TRBV4-2

cdr3_nt: TGTGCCAGCAGTGAGGAGGGCCCTAAGTCCTACGAGCAGTACTTC
cdr3_aa: CASSEEGPKSYEQYF
clone_size: NA
d_call: NA
j_call: TRBJ2-7
v_call: TRBV25-1

cdr3_nt: TGTGCCAGCAGTTTACCAACAGGGGACGAATGGCCCCAGCATTTT
cdr3_aa: CASSLPTGDEWPQHF
clone_size: NA
d_call: TRBD1
j_call: TRBJ1-5
v_call: TRBV28

cdr3_nt: TGTGCCTGGTTGGGACAGGGGGCACGTGAGCAGTACTTC
cdr3_aa: CAWLGQGAREQYF
clone_size: NA
d_call: TRBD1
j_call: TRBJ2-5
v_call: TRBV30

cdr3_nt: TGTGCCAGCAGCAACAGGGCGCCCCTCCACTTT
cdr3_aa: CASSNRAPLHF
clone_size: NA
d_call: NA
j_call: TRBJ1-6
v_call: TRBV28

cdr3_nt: TGTGCCAGCAGCGGACAGGACTATGGCTACACCTTC
cdr3_aa: CASSGQDYGYTF
clone_size: NA
d_call: TRBD1
j_call: TRBJ1-2
v_call: TRBV2

cdr3_nt: TGTGCCAGCAGCTCGTTACGGGACAGGGCTATGAACACTGAAGCTTTCTTT
cdr3_aa: CASSSLRDRAMNTEAFF
clone_size: NA
d_call: TRBD1
j_call: TRBJ1-1
v_call: TRBV13

cdr3_nt: TGTGCCAGCAGTGGGCGACGGGGGGAGCAGTACTTC
cdr3_aa: CASSGRRGEQYF
clone_size: few
d_call: NA
j_call: TRBJ2-7
v_call: TRBV7-3

cdr3_nt: TGTGCCAGCAGCGTAGGGACAGAGAAGTCCTACGAGCAGTACTTC
cdr3_aa: CASSVGTEKSYEQYF
clone_size: NA
d_call: NA
j_call: TRBJ2-7
v_call: TRBV9

cdr3_nt: TGTGCCAGCAGTTACCGGGGTCCCACCGGGGAGCTGTTTTTT
cdr3_aa: CASSYRGPTGELFF
clone_size: NA
d_call: NA
j_call: TRBJ2-2
v_call: TRBV6-5

cdr3_nt: TGTGCCAGCAGTGAGACAGCGCACACTGAAGCTTTCTTT
cdr3_aa: CASSETAHTEAFF
clone_size: NA
d_call: NA
j_call: TRBJ1-1
v_call: TRBV6-1

cdr3_nt: TGCGCCAGCAGCTTGGAGGGACAGCCCACAGATACGCAGTATTTT
cdr3_aa: CASSLEGQPTDTQYF
clone_size: NA
d_call: TRBD1
j_call: TRBJ2-3
v_call: TRBV5-1

cdr3_nt: TGTGCCAGCAGTGATGGGACAGGGAAGCGCTACACCTTC
cdr3_aa: CASSDGTGKRYTF
clone_size: NA
d_call: TRBD1
j_call: TRBJ1-2
v_call: TRBV2

cdr3_nt: TGTGCCAGCTCAGGGATGAGGACAGATACGCAGTATTTT
cdr3_aa: CASSGMRTDTQYF
clone_size: few
d_call: NA
j_call: TRBJ2-3
v_call: TRBV2